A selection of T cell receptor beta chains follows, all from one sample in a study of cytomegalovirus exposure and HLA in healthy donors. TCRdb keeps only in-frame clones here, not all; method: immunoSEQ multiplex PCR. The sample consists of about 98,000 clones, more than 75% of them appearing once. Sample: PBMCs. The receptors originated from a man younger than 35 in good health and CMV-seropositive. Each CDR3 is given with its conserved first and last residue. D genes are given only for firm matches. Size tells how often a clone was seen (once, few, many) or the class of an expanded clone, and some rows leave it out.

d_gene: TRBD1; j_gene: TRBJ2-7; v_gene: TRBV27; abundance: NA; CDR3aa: CASSSLLQGILLEQYF; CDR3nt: TGTGCCAGCAGTTCCCTCCTACAGGGGATCTTGCTCGAGCAGTACTTC
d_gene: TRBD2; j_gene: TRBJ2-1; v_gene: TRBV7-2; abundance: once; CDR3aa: CASSLTSGRDSHKFF; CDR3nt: TGTGCCAGCAGCTTAACTAGCGGGAGGGATTCTCATAAGTTCTTC
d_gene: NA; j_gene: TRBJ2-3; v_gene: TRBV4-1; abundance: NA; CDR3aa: CASSQDDLLAVGTDTQYF; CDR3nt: TGCGCCAGCAGCCAAGATGATCTGCTGGCGGTTGGCACAGATACGCAGTATTTT
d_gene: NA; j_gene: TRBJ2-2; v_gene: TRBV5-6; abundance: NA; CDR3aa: CASSYFQVNTGELFF; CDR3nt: TGTGCCAGCAGCTACTTCCAGGTTAACACCGGGGAGCTGTTTTTT
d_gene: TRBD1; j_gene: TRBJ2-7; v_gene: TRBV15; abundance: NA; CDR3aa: CATSRDIQGAREQYF; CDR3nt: TGTGCCACCAGCAGAGATATACAGGGGGCGCGGGAGCAGTACTTC
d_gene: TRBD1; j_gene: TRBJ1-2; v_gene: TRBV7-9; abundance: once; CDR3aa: CASSLGTGGLGYTF; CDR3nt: TGTGCCAGCAGCTTAGGGACAGGGGGTCTTGGCTACACCTTC
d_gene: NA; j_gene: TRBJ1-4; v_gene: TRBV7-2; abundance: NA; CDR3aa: CASSPYRVSNEKLFF; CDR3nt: TGTGCCAGCAGCCCGTACAGGGTCTCTAATGAAAAACTGTTTTTT
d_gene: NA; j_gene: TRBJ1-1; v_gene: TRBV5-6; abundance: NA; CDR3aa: CASSISRTEAFF; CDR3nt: TGTGCCAGCAGCATATCGAGGACTGAAGCTTTCTTT
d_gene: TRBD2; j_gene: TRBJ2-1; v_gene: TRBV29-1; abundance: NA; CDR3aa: CSVRTSIQFF; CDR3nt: TGCAGCGTCCGGACTAGCATACAGTTCTTC
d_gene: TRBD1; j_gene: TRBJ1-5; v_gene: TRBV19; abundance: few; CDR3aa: CASNTDRGYQPQHF; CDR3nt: TGTGCCAGTAATACCGACAGGGGGTATCAGCCCCAGCATTTT
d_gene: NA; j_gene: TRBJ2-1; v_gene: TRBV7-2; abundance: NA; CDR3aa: CASSFRSGVNNEQFF; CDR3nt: TGTGCCAGCAGCTTTAGGTCAGGGGTTAACAATGAGCAGTTCTTC
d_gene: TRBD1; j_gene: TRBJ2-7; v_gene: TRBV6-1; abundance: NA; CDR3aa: CASTRPGQGAYEQYF; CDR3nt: TGTGCCAGCACCAGACCGGGACAGGGGGCTTACGAGCAGTACTTC
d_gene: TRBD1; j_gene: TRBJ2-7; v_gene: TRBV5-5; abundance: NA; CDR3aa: CASSLRRQGSAHEQYF; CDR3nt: TGTGCCAGCAGCTTACGCCGACAGGGTAGTGCCCACGAGCAGTACTTC
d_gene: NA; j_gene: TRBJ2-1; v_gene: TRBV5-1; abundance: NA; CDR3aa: CASSQIGLTNEQFF; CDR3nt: TGCGCCAGCAGCCAAATAGGACTAACTAATGAGCAGTTCTTC
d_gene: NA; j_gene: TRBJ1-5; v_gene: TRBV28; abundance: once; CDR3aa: CASMETAGDQPQHF; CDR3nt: TGTGCCAGCATGGAGACAGCGGGGGATCAGCCCCAGCATTTT
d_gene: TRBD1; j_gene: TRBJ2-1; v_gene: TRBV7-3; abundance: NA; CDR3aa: CASSFITGGAYNEQFF; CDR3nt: TGTGCCAGCAGCTTTATAACAGGGGGCGCCTACAATGAGCAGTTCTTC
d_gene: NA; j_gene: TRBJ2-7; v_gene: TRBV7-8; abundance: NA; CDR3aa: CASSLAGPGYEQYF; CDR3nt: TGTGCCAGCAGCTTAGCGGGCCCCGGCTACGAGCAGTACTTC
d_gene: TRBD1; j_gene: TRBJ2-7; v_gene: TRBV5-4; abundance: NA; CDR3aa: CASSPPGQGAYEQYF; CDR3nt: TGTGCCAGCAGCCCCCCGGGACAGGGGGCCTACGAGCAGTACTTC
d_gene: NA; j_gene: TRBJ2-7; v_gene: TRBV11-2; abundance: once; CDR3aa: CASSLNRLGEQYF; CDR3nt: TGTGCCAGCAGCTTAAACAGGCTTGGGGAGCAGTACTTC
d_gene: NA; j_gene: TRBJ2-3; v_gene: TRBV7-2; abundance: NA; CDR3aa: CASSLAAGKTDTQYF; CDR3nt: TGTGCCAGCAGCTTAGCCGCGGGGAAGACAGATACGCAGTATTTT
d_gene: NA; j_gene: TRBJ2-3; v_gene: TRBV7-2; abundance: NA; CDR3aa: CASSLVMRDTQYF; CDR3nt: TGTGCCAGCAGCTTAGTTATGCGAGATACGCAGTATTTT
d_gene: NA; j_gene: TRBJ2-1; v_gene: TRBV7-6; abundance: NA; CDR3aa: CASSTNPGLNEQFF; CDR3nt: TGTGCCAGCAGCACCAACCCGGGACTCAATGAGCAGTTCTTC
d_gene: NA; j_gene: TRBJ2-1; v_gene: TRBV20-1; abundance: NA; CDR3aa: CSARTSNEQFF; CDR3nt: TGCAGTGCTAGGACTAGCAATGAGCAGTTCTTC
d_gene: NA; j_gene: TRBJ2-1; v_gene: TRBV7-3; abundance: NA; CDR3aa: CASSLTFTTGNEQFF; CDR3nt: TGTGCCAGCAGCTTAACGTTTACGACGGGCAATGAGCAGTTCTTC